Following are 12 T cell receptor beta chains from one sample sequenced in a study of cytomegalovirus exposure and HLA in healthy donors. The PCR contained 60 Vbeta and 13 Jbeta primers. This table comes from immunoSEQ multiplex PCR, and its TCRdb copy is limited to in-frame clones, with some not included. Here the sample spans 100,000 to 150,000 clones, approximately 78% being singletons. Sequenced sample: PBMCs. Receptors originate from a man in his forties in good health and CMV-seronegative.

The V and J genes are TRBV6-1 and TRBJ1-4; D might be TRBD1 (6 bases). Looked up from germline, CDR1 is MNHNS and CDR2 is SASEGT. V shed 5 bases and J shed 0 bases, with 7 bases lying between them. This CDR3 is 14 amino acids long. Written as DNA, the CDR3 is TGTGCCAGCAGTAACAGGGCAACTAATGAAAAACTGTTTTTT. The encoded protein is CASSNRATNEKLFF.

The rearrangement joins TRBV4-2 to TRBJ1-3, with a possible D match to TRBD1 (5 bases). Trimming took 0 bases from V and 2 from J, leaving 11 bases between them. The CDR3 spans 16 residues. CDR1 is LGHNA, CDR2 YNFKEQ, per germline. Here the CDR3 reads CASSQERGFPGNTIYF. As DNA, the CDR3 is TGTGCCAGCAGCCAAGAAAGGGGCTTTCCTGGAAACACCATATATTTT.

This sequence joins TRBV29-1 and TRBJ1-4; D remains ambiguous. This CDR3 contains 13 residues. Germline CDR1 SQVTM, CDR2 ANQGSEA. Trimming took off 7 bases at V and 10 bases at J, with 19 bases between the two ends. CDR3 in DNA: TGCAGCGCCGAGGGAGGGTTTAACGGAAAACTGTTTTTT. Protein: CSAEGGFNGKLFF.

V and J are TRBV9 and TRBJ1-4, with D possibly being TRBD1 (6 bases). The CDR3 is 16 amino acids. Germline V CDR1 and CDR2: SGDLS, YYNGEE. Between the trimmed V and J ends, which lost 2 bases and 7 bases, there was a span of 18 bases. CDR3: CASSVNTGTSVEKLFF. The CDR3 DNA is TGTGCCAGCAGCGTCAATACAGGGACAAGCGTTGAAAAACTGTTTTTT. The whole variable domain, remainder taken from reference TRBV9 and TRBJ1-4, is DSGVTQTPKHLITATGQRVTLRCSPRSGDLSVYWYQQSLDQGLQFLIQYYNGEERAKGNILERFSAQQFPDLHSELNLSSLELGDSALYFCASSVNTGTSVEKLFFGSGTQLSVL.

To note about this clone: This specimen includes other DNA sequences encoding the same CDR3. V is TRBV5-1 and J is TRBJ1-4; D may be TRBD1 (5 bases). Germline V CDR1 and CDR2: SGHRS, YFSETQ. CDR3 length: 18 residues. V lost 8 bases and J lost 17, with 40 bases in between. The DNA of the CDR3 is TGCGCCAGTAGCGTAATGGGTGTTGGTGGTGCGGGGGAAAATCGGCTTTTTTTT. Amino acid sequence: CASSVMGVGGAGENRLFF.

The chain recombines TRBV6-5 with TRBJ1-2; weak D call: TRBD1 (5 bases). Deletions cut 5 bases from V and 4 bases from J, with 14 bases between. Germline V gives CDR1 MNHEY, CDR2 SVGAGI. The CDR3 is 14 amino acids. CDR3 nucleotide sequence: TGTGCCAGCAGTGAAGGGTACCAGGGCTATGGCTACACCTTC. Amino acids: CASSEGYQGYGYTF.

This clone was observed a handful of times. V and J are TRBV19 and TRBJ2-1; 10 bases fit TRBD1. The CDR3 is 14 amino acids. J was trimmed by 6 bases and V by 5 bases; bases with no gene match: 4. Germline V gene sequence: CDR1 LNHDA, CDR2 SQIVND (reference sequence). The CDR3 reads CASSAWDRGNEQFF. DNA for the CDR3: TGTGCCAGTAGTGCCTGGGACAGGGGCAATGAGCAGTTCTTC.

The rearrangement uses TRBV5-1 and TRBJ1-1; maybe TRBD1 (5 bases). V was pared by 5 bases and J by 3 bases, with 14 bases between. Germline V gene data show CDR1 as SGHRS and CDR2 as YFSETQ. The CDR3 runs 14 residues. The CDR3 is CASSPRTTDTEAFF. In DNA, the CDR3 is TGCGCCAGCAGTCCCAGGACAACGGACACTGAAGCTTTCTTT.

This clone has only one observation. The chain has TRBV5-4 and TRBJ2-1; 8 bases align to TRBD2. J was trimmed by 9 bases and V by 3 bases; bases with no gene match: 11. The CDR3 loop spans 15 amino acids. Germline CDR1 reads SGHNT; CDR2 reads YYREEE (reference sequence). The CDR3 DNA sequence: TGTGCCAGCAGCTCGGGGGCTAGCGGGTCGCCTGAGCAGTTCTTC. Translating gives CASSSGASGSPEQFF.

The genes are TRBV11-2 and TRBJ2-7, with D perhaps matching TRBD2 (6 bases). The V end was cut by 4 bases, the J end by 4 bases, with 14 bases between. Germline CDR1 reads SGHAT; CDR2 reads FQNNGV. There are 14 residues in the CDR3. The DNA of the CDR3 is TGTGCCAGCAGCTCGGCCGTGGGGGGATACGAGCAGTACTTC. As protein: CASSSAVGGYEQYF.

J is TRBJ1-1 and V is TRBV7-2; 7 nucleotides align to TRBD1. The V segment lost 5 bases and the J segment 5 bases; nucleotides outside the gene matches: 11. The germline V gene encodes CDR1 SGHTA and CDR2 FQGNSA. The CDR3 has 15 residues. The CDR3 protein is CASSPTRQGRTEAFF. CDR3 DNA: TGTGCCAGCAGCCCTACCCGACAGGGTCGTACTGAAGCTTTCTTT. Drawing the rest from reference TRBV7-2 and TRBJ1-1, the complete variable domain is GAGVSQSPSNKVTEKGKDVELRCDPISGHTALYWYRQSLGQGLEFLIYFQGNSAPDKSGLPSDRFSAERTGGSVSTLTIQRTQQEDSAVYLCASSPTRQGRTEAFFGQGTRLTVV.

Comment on this clone: Other nucleotide sequences from this sample produce the same CDR3. V gene TRBV25-1 combines with J gene TRBJ2-3; no clear D. Germline CDR1 MGHDK, CDR2 SYGVNS. The ends were cut back, 3 bases at V and 1 base at J, with 8 bases in the middle. CDR3 length: 14 residues. CDR3 nucleotide sequence: TGTGCCAGCAGTGACCCGGTTCGCACAGATACGCAGTATTTT. Translation gives CASSDPVRTDTQYF.